This passage covers 5 T cell receptor beta chains from one sample sequenced in a study of shared clonotypes between healthy human individuals. Data came from immunoSEQ multiplex PCR; TCRdb stores just in-frame clones and leaves some out. The sample has 2 million to 2.5 million clones; approximately 95% are singletons. The sample consisted of naive CD4+ T cells sorted from blood. Subset indicated: CD45RA+ positively selected. The receptors here all came from a young man in good health.

V and J are TRBV27 and TRBJ1-1, with D possibly being TRBD1 (6 bases). CDR3 size: 16 residues. CDR1 is MNHEY, CDR2 SMNVEV, per germline (reference sequence). Trimming left V 5 bases short and J 1 base short, with 17 bases between. The CDR3 DNA sequence: TGTGCCAGCAGTGCCCAACCCGGACAGAGGAACACTGAAGCTTTCTTT. Translation gives CASSAQPGQRNTEAFF.

The gene calls are TRBV27 and TRBJ2-3; 8 bases line up with TRBD2. V shed 5 bases, J shed 1 base, and the junction held 14 bases outside the gene matches. CDR1 and CDR2 (germline): MNHEY, SMNVEV (reference sequence). The CDR3 spans 18 residues. The CDR3 spells CASSLTSGLAAGTDTQYF. As DNA, the CDR3 is TGTGCCAGCAGTCTAACCTCCGGACTAGCTGCTGGCACAGATACGCAGTATTTT.

This rearrangement joins TRBV4-3 to TRBJ2-1; perhaps D is TRBD1 or TRBD2 (6 bases each). This CDR3 contains 14 residues. Germline values: CDR1 LGHNA, CDR2 YSLEER. The V gene lost 0 bases and the J gene lost 7 bases, with 10 bases spanning the gap. CDR3 in DNA: TGCGCCAGCAGCCAAGAAAAAGGGGGGAATGAGCAGTTCTTC. Protein: CASSQEKGGNEQFF.

The chain combines TRBV5-4 with TRBJ2-5; 7 bases map to TRBD1. CDR3 size: 14 residues. Trimming cost V 3 bases and J 3 bases; bases outside gene matches: 5. Germline V gene sequence: CDR1 SGHNT, CDR2 YYREEE (reference sequence). The CDR3 DNA is TGTGCCAGCAGCTCCCGGACAGGAGAAGAGACCCAGTACTTC. It translates to CASSSRTGEETQYF.

The chain links TRBV5-1 to TRBJ2-3; no reliable D call. V gave up 5 bases and J gave up 2 bases, with 6 bases separating them. Germline assignment: CDR1 SGHRS and CDR2 YFSETQ. CDR3 length: 12 residues. The CDR3: CASRATTDTQYF. In DNA form, the CDR3 reads TGCGCCAGCAGAGCGACCACAGATACGCAGTATTTT.